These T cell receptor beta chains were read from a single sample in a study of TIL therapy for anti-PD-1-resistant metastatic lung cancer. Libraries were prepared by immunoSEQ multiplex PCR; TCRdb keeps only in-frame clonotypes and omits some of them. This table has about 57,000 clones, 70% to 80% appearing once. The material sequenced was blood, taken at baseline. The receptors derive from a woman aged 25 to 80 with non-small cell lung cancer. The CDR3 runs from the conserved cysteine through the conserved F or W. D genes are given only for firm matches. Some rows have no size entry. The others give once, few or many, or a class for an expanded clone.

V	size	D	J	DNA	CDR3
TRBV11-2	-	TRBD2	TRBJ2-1	TGTGCCAGCAGCTTAGCGGGAGGGTACAATGAGCAGTTCTTC	CASSLAGGYNEQFF
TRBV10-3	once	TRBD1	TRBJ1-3	TGTGCCATCAGTGAGTCTAAAGGGGGCAGAAACACCATATATTTT	CAISESKGGRNTIYF
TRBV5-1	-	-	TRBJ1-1	TGCGCCAGCAGCTTAGACCCAGGAAAAAGGACTGAAGCTTTCTTT	CASSLDPGKRTEAFF
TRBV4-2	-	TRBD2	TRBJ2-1	TGTGCCAGCAGCCAAGTCGGGGGGTTGGATGAGCAGTTCTTC	CASSQVGGLDEQFF
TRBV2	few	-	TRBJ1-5	TGTGCCAGCCGAGTGGGGGGGGCTCAGCCCCAGCATTTT	CASRVGGAQPQHF
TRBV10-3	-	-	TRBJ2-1	TGTGCCATCAGTTCTTCCCTCTCCTACAATGAGCAGTTCTTC	CAISSSLSYNEQFF
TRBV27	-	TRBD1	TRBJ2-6	TGTGCCAGCAGTGGCTCCGGGACAGGGGTCTTTGGGGCCAACGTCCTGACTTTC	CASSGSGTGVFGANVLTF
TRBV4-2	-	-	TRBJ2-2	TGTGCCAGCAGCCAAGCGGGGGCGAGAACCGGGGAGCTGTTTTTT	CASSQAGARTGELFF
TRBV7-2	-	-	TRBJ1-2	TGTGCCAGCATCTCTCAAGCCAGGTTATCCTATGGCTACACCTTC	CASISQARLSYGYTF
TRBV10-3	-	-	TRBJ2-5	TGTGCCATCAGCGAGGGTTGGGGGGAGCGGCCGACCCAGTACTTC	CAISEGWGERPTQYF
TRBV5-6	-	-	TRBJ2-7	TGTGCCAGCAGCCCGCTGCCTGGGGAACCCAACTACGAGCAGTACTTC	CASSPLPGEPNYEQYF
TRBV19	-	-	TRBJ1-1	TGTGCCAGTAGTATACATTCGACCTCTGAAGCTTTCTTT	CASSIHSTSEAFF
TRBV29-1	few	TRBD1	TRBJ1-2	TGCAGCGTTGGGGGGGACAGATATGGCTACACCTTC	CSVGGDRYGYTF
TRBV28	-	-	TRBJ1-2	TGTGCCAGCATCCCTTCCGGGGGCTCCTATGGCTACACCTTC	CASIPSGGSYGYTF
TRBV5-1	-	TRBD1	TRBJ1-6	TGCGCCAGCAGCTATGGGGGAGGACAGGGGGCGAGCTCACCCCTCCACTTT	CASSYGGGQGASSPLHF
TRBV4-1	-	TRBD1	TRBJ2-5	TGCGCCAGCAGCCAGAGGGACAGGCGAGAGACCCAGTACTTC	CASSQRDRRETQYF
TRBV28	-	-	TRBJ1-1	TGTGCCAGCAGTCCACCGTCCACTGAAGCTTTCTTT	CASSPPSTEAFF
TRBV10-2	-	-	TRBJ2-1	TGCGCCAGCAGTAGTCGACGGGGAGATGAGCAGTTCTTC	CASSSRRGDEQFF
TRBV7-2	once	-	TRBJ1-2	TGTGCCAGCAGCTTAGTGCAACAGAACTATGGCTACACCTTC	CASSLVQQNYGYTF